The entry below gives a single T cell receptor beta chain sequence along with its context. The authors distributed each subset's genomic DNA evenly over several immunoSEQ plates. Ten immunoSEQ deep assay plates were used to sequence the DNA of unsorted PBMCs. Some clones are missing from TCRdb's copy, which holds only in-frame ones; the method was immunoSEQ multiplex PCR. The sample records about 520,000 clones, roughly 80% being singletons. This sample is part of a study of shared clonotypes between healthy human individuals. Germline V gene sequence: CDR1 SGHTA, CDR2 FQGNSA. The V end was cut by 7 bases, the J end by 3 bases, with 11 bases between. This CDR3 contains 13 residues. Genomic DNA for unsorted samples, which was extracted with the QIAamp DNA Blood Mini kit, came from 81 million or so PBMCs.

The source is a woman in her thirties or forties in good health. Some clones in this sample may be carry-over from other donors' samples. Source material: PBMCs. The chain links TRBV7-2 to TRBJ2-3; D is possibly TRBD2 (5 bases). CDR3 sequence (DNA): TGTGCCAGCACCCTGGGAGTGACAGATACGCAGTATTTT. Amino acid sequence: CASTLGVTDTQYF. The full variable domain, rest sourced from reference TRBV7-2 and TRBJ2-3, is GAGVSQSPSNKVTEKGKDVELRCDPISGHTALYWYRQSLGQGLEFLIYFQGNSAPDKSGLPSDRFSAERTGGSVSTLTIQRTQQEDSAVYLCASTLGVTDTQYFGPGTRLTVL.